Given below is one TCR beta chain in context. Antigen specificity is unknown. This specimen comes from a study of cytomegalovirus exposure and HLA in healthy donors. Study conclusions and caveats: In vitro experiments confirmed that three CMV-associated chains were specific for CMV antigens.

13 Jbeta primers and 60 Vbeta primers were used for the PCR. Sequencing was performed with immunoSEQ multiplex PCR; in TCRdb, only in-frame clones are kept and a portion is missing. The sample includes about 200,000 clones, 75% to 85% of them seen just once. The CDR3 is 12 amino acids. The V end lost 5 bases, the J end lost 9 bases, and 11 bases lay between the germline ends. The V gene's germline CDR1 is SGHTA and CDR2 FQGNSA. The rearrangement links TRBV7-2 to TRBJ2-1; no firm D call. The sample comprised PBMCs. The source is a male donor in good health and CMV-seropositive. The CDR3 DNA sequence: TGTGCCAGCAGCCGCCCCGTCGGTGAGCAGTTCTTC. Amino acids: CASSRPVGEQFF.